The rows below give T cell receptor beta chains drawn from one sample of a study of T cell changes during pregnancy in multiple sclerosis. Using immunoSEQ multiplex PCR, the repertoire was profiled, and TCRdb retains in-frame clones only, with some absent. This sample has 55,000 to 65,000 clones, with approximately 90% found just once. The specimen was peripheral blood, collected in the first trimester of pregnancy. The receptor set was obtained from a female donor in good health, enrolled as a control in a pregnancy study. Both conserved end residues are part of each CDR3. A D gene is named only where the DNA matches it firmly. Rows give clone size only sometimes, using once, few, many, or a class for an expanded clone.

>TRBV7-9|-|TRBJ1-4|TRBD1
CASSLTQGASEKLFF
TGTGCCAGCAGCTTAACGCAGGGGGCGTCTGAAAAACTGTTTTTT
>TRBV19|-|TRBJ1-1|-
CASSSLMGPNTEAFF
TGTGCCAGTAGCTCATTAATGGGGCCGAACACTGAAGCTTTCTTT
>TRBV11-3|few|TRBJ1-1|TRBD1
CASSPRTGLNTEAFF
TGTGCCAGCAGCCCGCGGACAGGACTGAACACTGAAGCTTTCTTT
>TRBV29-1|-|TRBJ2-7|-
CSVEQGAGARQQYF
TGCAGCGTTGAGCAGGGGGCGGGGGCCCGACAGCAGTACTTC
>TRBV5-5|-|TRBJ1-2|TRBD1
CASSLGQGLANYGYTF
TGTGCCAGCAGCCTGGGACAGGGGTTAGCTAACTATGGCTACACCTTC
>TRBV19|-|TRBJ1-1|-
CASSIGSGTEAFF
TGTGCCAGTAGTATCGGGTCGGGAACTGAAGCTTTCTTT
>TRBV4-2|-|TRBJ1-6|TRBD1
CASSQHPGQGISPLHF
TGTGCCAGCAGCCAACATCCGGGACAGGGGATTTCACCCCTCCACTTT
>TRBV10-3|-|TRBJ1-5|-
CAISESRLGYQPQHF
TGTGCCATCAGTGAGTCGCGGCTCGGATATCAGCCCCAGCATTTT
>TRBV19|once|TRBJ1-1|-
CASTPTGWNTEAFF
TGTGCCAGTACCCCGACAGGCTGGAACACTGAAGCTTTCTTT
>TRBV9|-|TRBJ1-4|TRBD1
CASSGTGGEKLFF
TGTGCCAGCAGCGGGACAGGGGGCGAAAAACTGTTTTTT
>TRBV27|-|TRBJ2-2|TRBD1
CASSFGQGAYNGELFF
TGTGCCAGCAGTTTCGGGCAGGGGGCTTACAACGGGGAGCTGTTTTTT
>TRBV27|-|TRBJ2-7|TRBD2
CASSLYPGLATEQYF
TGTGCCAGCAGTCTCTACCCGGGACTAGCGACGGAGCAGTACTTC
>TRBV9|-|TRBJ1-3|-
CASSPSKGNSGNTIYF
TGTGCCAGCAGCCCTAGTAAGGGGAACTCTGGAAACACCATATATTTT
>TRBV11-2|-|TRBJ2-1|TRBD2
CASSFGGGSLGDEQFF
TGTGCCAGCAGCTTTGGCGGGGGTAGTCTCGGGGATGAGCAGTTCTTC
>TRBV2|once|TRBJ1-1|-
CASSEGRLNTEAFF
TGTGCCAGCAGTGAAGGGAGGTTGAACACTGAAGCTTTCTTT
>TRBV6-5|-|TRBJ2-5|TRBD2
CASVRAGGPQETQYF
TGTGCCAGCGTTCGGGCGGGGGGACCCCAAGAGACCCAGTACTTC
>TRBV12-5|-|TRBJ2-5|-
CASGLTLGGAEETQYF
TGTGCTAGTGGTTTGACACTAGGCGGGGCAGAAGAGACCCAGTACTTC
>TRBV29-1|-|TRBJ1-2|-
CSAFLDSFNYGYTF
TGCAGCGCATTTCTCGACAGCTTTAACTATGGCTACACCTTC
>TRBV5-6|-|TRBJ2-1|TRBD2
CASSFERGVYGEQFF
TGTGCCAGCAGCTTTGAACGGGGGGTTTATGGTGAGCAGTTCTTC
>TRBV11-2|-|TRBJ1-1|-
CASSLDRRLNTEAFF
TGTGCCAGCAGCTTAGATCGCAGGCTGAACACTGAAGCTTTCTTT
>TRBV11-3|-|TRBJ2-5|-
CASSSRSAGETQYF
TGTGCCAGCAGCTCCCGATCTGCGGGTGAGACCCAGTACTTC
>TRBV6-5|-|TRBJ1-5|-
CASQDGSFNQPQHF
TGTGCCAGCCAGGACGGGAGCTTCAATCAGCCCCAGCATTTT
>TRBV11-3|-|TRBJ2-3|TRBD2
CASSEWTSGGAADTQYF
TGTGCCAGCAGCGAATGGACTAGCGGGGGGGCGGCAGATACGCAGTATTTT
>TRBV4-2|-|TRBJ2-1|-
CASSQVSGSSYNEQFF
TGTGCCAGCAGCCAAGTCAGCGGTAGCTCCTACAATGAGCAGTTCTTC
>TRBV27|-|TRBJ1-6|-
CASSLRETSGAPYNSPLHF
TGTGCCAGCAGTTTACGGGAAACATCAGGGGCCCCCTATAATTCACCCCTCCACTTT
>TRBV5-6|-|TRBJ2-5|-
CASSRRAVQETQYF
TGTGCCAGCAGTCGTAGAGCGGTACAAGAGACCCAGTACTTC
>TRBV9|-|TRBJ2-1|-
CASSVDSAEDEQFF
TGTGCCAGCAGCGTAGACTCCGCGGAGGATGAGCAGTTCTTC
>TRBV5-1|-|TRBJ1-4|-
CASSLDRGGKLFF
TGCGCCAGCAGCTTGGACCGGGGTGGAAAACTGTTTTTT
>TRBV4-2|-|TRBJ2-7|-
CASSQEAGFKIYEQYF
TGTGCCAGCAGCCAAGAAGCAGGCTTTAAGATCTACGAGCAGTACTTC
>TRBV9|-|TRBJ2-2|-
CASSAGHNTGELFF
TGTGCCAGCAGCGCGGGACACAACACCGGGGAGCTGTTTTTT
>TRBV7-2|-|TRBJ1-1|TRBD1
CASSQGVSGTGDTEAFF
TGTGCCAGCAGCCAAGGGGTATCCGGGACAGGGGACACTGAAGCTTTCTTT
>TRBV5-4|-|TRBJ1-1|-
CASSLFQATEAFF
TGTGCCAGCAGCTTGTTTCAGGCCACTGAAGCTTTCTTT
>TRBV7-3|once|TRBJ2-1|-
CASSSNARAYNEQFF
TGTGCCAGCAGCTCAAATGCCAGGGCCTACAATGAGCAGTTCTTC
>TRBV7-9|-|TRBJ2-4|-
CASSLGQGTNIQYF
TGTGCCAGCAGCTTGGGGCAGGGGACAAACATTCAGTACTTC
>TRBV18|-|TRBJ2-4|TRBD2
CASSRGSGGPLAKNIQYF
TGTGCCAGCTCCCGAGGGAGCGGGGGGCCACTAGCCAAAAACATTCAGTACTTC
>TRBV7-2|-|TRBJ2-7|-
CASSRGFYEQYF
TGTGCCAGCAGCCGAGGGTTCTACGAGCAGTACTTC
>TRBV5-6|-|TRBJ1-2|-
CASSPTSRDSNYGYTF
TGTGCCAGCAGCCCCACTTCGAGAGACAGTAACTATGGCTACACCTTC
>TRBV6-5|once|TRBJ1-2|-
CASSYSRDNYGYTF
TGTGCCAGCAGTTACTCGCGAGATAACTATGGCTACACCTTC
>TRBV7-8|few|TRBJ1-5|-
CASSRAGGSNQPQHF
TGTGCCAGCAGCCGAGCGGGAGGTAGCAATCAGCCCCAGCATTTT
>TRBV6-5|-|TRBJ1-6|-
CASSSVGGLYNSPLHF
TGTGCCAGCAGTTCGGTCGGAGGGCTCTATAATTCACCCCTCCACTTT
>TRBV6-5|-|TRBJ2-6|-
CASSYPDRSGANVLTF
TGTGCCAGCAGTTACCCAGACAGGTCTGGGGCCAACGTCCTGACTTTC
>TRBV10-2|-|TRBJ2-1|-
CASSESKLLSSYNEQFF
TGCGCCAGCAGTGAGTCCAAACTTTTGAGCTCCTACAATGAGCAGTTCTTC
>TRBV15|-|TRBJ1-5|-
CATSRVQGKSNQPQHF
TGTGCCACCAGCAGAGTCCAGGGTAAGAGCAATCAGCCCCAGCATTTT
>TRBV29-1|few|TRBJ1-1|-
CSVGPNDRNTEAFF
TGCAGCGTTGGACCCAATGACAGGAACACTGAAGCTTTCTTT
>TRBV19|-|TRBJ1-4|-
CASIQEYPYGEKLFF
TGTGCCAGTATCCAGGAATATCCTTATGGTGAAAAACTGTTTTTT
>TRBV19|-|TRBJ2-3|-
CASKFQGHTDTQYF
TGTGCCAGTAAATTCCAGGGCCACACAGATACGCAGTATTTT
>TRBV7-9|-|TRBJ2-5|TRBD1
CASSSQGAVETQYF
TGTGCCAGCAGCTCACAGGGGGCCGTGGAGACCCAGTACTTC
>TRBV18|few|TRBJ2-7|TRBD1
CASSPGTGVYEQYF
TGTGCCAGCTCACCCGGGACAGGGGTCTACGAGCAGTACTTC
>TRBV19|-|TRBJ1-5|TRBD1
CASSSVGTGYQPQHF
TGTGCCAGTAGTTCGGTGGGGACAGGCTATCAGCCCCAGCATTTT
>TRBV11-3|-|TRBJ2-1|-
CASSAPLSGGLDEQFF
TGTGCCAGCAGCGCGCCCCTGAGCGGCGGGCTTGATGAGCAGTTCTTC
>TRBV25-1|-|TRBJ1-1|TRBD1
CASSGDRGPVRDRTEAFF
TGTGCCAGCAGTGGTGACAGGGGGCCGGTTCGGGATAGAACTGAAGCTTTCTTT
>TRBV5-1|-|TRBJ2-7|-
CASSQGQAYEQYF
TGCGCCAGCAGCCAAGGACAAGCCTACGAGCAGTACTTC
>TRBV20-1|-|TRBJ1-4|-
CSATGEKLFF
TGCAGTGCTACGGGAGAAAAACTGTTTTTT
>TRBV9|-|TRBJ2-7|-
CASSVTSNAEQYF
TGTGCCAGCAGCGTCACTAGTAATGCCGAGCAGTACTTC
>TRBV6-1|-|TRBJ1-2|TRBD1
CASSADRWLYTF
TGTGCCAGCAGCGCGGACAGGTGGCTCTACACCTTC
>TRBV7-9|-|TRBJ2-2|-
CASSLRYNTGELFF
TGTGCCAGCAGCTTACGGTATAACACCGGGGAGCTGTTTTTT
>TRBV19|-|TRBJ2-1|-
CASSISQGPYNEQFF
TGTGCCAGTAGTATCAGCCAGGGTCCGTACAATGAGCAGTTCTTC
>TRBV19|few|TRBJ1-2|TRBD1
CASRGQGRDGYTF
TGTGCCAGTAGGGGACAGGGGAGGGATGGCTACACCTTC
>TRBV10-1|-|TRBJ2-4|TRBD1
CASTYTGQGAVAKNIQYF
TGCGCCAGCACCTACACGGGACAGGGGGCCGTAGCCAAAAACATTCAGTACTTC